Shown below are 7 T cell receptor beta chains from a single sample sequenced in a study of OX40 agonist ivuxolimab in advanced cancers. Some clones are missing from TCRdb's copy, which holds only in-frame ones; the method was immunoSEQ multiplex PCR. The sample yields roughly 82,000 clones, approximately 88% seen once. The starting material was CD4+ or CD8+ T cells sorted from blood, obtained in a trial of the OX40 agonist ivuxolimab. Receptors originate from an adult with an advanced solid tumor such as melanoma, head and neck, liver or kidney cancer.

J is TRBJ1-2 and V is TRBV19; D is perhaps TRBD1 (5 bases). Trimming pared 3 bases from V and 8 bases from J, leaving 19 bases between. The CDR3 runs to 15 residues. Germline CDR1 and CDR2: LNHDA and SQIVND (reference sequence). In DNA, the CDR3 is TGTGCCAGTAGTATCCAAAGCCGACAGACTCTAGGCTACACCTTC. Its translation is CASSIQSRQTLGYTF.

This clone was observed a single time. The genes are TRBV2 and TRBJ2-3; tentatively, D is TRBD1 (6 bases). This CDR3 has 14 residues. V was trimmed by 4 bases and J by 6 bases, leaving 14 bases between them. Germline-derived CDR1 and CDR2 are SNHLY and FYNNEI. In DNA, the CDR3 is TGTGCCAGCAGTGGTACGGTAAGGGGGGATACGCAGTATTTT. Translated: CASSGTVRGDTQYF.

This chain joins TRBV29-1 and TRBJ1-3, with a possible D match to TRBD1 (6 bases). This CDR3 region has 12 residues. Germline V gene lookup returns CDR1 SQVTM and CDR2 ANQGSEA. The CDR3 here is CASTGAGNTIYF. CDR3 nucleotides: TGCGCAAGTACGGGGGCCGGAAACACCATATATTTT.

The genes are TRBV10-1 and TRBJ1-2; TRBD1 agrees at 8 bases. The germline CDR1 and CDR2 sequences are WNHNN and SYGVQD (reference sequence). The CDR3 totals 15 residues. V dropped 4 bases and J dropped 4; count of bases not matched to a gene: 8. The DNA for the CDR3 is TGCGCCAGCAGTGCCGGCAGGGGGCCTATCTATGGCTACACCTTC. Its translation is CASSAGRGPIYGYTF.

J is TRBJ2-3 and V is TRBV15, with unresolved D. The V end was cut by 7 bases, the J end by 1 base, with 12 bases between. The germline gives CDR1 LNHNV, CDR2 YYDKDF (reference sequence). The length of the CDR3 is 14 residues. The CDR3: CATKRPERTDTQYF. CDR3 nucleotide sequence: TGTGCCACCAAGAGGCCAGAACGCACAGATACGCAGTATTTT.

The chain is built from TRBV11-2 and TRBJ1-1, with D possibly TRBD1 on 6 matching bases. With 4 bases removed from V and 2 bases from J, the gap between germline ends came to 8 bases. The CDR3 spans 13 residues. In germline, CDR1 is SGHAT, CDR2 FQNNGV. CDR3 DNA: TGTGCCAGCAGCTCGGACAGAAACACTGAAGCTTTCTTT. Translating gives CASSSDRNTEAFF.

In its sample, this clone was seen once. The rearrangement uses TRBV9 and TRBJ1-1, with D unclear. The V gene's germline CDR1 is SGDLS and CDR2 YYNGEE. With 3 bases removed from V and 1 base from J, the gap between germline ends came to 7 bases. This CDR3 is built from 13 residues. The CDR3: CASSAWGNTEAFF. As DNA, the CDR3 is TGTGCCAGCAGCGCCTGGGGGAACACTGAAGCTTTCTTT.